This T cell receptor beta chain was captured in a study of T-cell memory formation after mild COVID-19. Broader study findings: Clones contracting day 15 to 85 were balanced CD4/CD8; later expanders leaned CD4+.

Notes on this clonotype: Its specificity is unknown.

MiXCR, run by TCRdb on the 5' RACE reads, gives a single entry per CDR3 protein. Here the sample spans about 200,000 distinct CDR3 sequences, about 17% being singletons. The CDR3 has 15 amino acids. CDR1 and CDR2 from the germline V gene are MGHRA and YSYEKL. Trimming pared 6 bases from V and 2 bases from J, leaving 17 bases between. This clonotype was sampled from an adult woman who had mild COVID-19 (a few samples of this study predate the infection). Cell type and time point are not known. The sequenced sample was PBMCs or a T cell subset sorted from them (not recorded which). This chain joins TRBV4-1 and TRBJ2-7; D tentatively fits TRBD1 or TRBD2 (5 bases each). The CDR3 protein is CASSLLRDGTYEQYF. For the CDR3, the DNA is TGCGCCAGCAGTTTACTTAGGGACGGCACCTACGAGCAGTACTTC.